Listed here are 17 T cell receptor beta chains from one sample, sequenced in a study of regulatory T cells in long-lasting Graves disease. Investigators prepared the TCR beta libraries by applying iRepertoire HTBI primers and Arm-PCR of CDR3 regions. TCRdb recomputed calls from the multiplex PCR reads with MiXCR, one row per CDR3 protein. Found here are 450,000 or so distinct CDR3 sequences, about a fifth of them singletons; the top ten hold over 7.5%. This sample's time point: persistent/refractory GD, antithyroid drugs over 5 years with positive TRAb. TCR sequences were obtained from RNA taken from PBMCs. Sequencing used peripheral blood mononuclear cells (PBMCs), obtained when the disease was refractory, from a patient treated with antithyroid drugs. Every receptor here comes from a female donor with Graves disease.

The chain couples TRBV7-9 to TRBJ2-5; a possible D gene is TRBD2 (6 bases). The CDR3 extends over 15 amino acids. V gave up 2 bases and J gave up 2 bases, with 12 bases separating them. Germline V lookup: CDR1 SEHNR, CDR2 FQNEAQ (reference sequence). The CDR3 protein is CASSLLGGAQETQYF. The CDR3 DNA follows: TGTGCCAGCAGCTTACTTGGCGGGGCTCAAGAGACCCAGTACTTC.

This clonotype was seen a few times. The genes are TRBV7-8 and TRBJ2-2, with no clear D. Germline V gene lookup returns CDR1 SGHVS and CDR2 FQNEAQ. This CDR3 has 16 residues. Trimming shortened V by 5 bases and J by 7 bases, and 20 bases separated the two germline ends. CDR3 nucleotides: TGTGCCAGCAGCCCCACAGAGAGGCCGTATTACGGGGAGCTGTTTTTT. Protein product: CASSPTERPYYGELFF.

This clonotype showed up just a few times. This rearrangement joins TRBV5-1 to TRBJ2-3; D call uncertain. With 5 bases removed from V and 2 bases from J, the gap between germline ends came to 12 bases. This CDR3 region has 14 residues. Germline V lookup: CDR1 SGHRS, CDR2 YFSETQ. The CDR3: CASRKSTYTDTQYF. The DNA of the CDR3 is TGCGCCAGCAGAAAATCGACCTACACAGATACGCAGTATTTT.

The rearrangement uses TRBV19 and TRBJ1-5; no firm D call. This CDR3 comprises 16 residues. V was pared by 4 bases and J by 0 bases, with 13 bases between. CDR1 is LNHDA and CDR2 is SQIVND in the germline V gene (reference sequence). The CDR3 DNA reads TGTGCCAGTAGTACCCCGACATCTACTAGCAATCAGCCCCAGCATTTT. This encodes CASSTPTSTSNQPQHF.

This clonotype was seen ten or more times. This sequence joins TRBV5-5 and TRBJ2-6; TRBD1 matches at 10 bases. In germline, CDR1 is SGHKS, CDR2 YYEKEE (reference sequence). The CDR3 runs 18 residues. The V segment lost 4 bases and the J segment 0 bases; nucleotides outside the gene matches: 7. CDR3 protein: CASSGGQGIPSGANVLTF. In DNA, the CDR3 is TGTGCCAGCAGCGGGGGACAGGGGATCCCCTCTGGGGCCAACGTCCTGACTTTC.

This sequence joins TRBV27 and TRBJ1-1; D might be TRBD1 (5 bases). The V end lost 4 bases, the J end lost 5 bases, and 14 bases lay between the germline ends. Germline assignment: CDR1 MNHEY and CDR2 SMNVEV (reference sequence). The CDR3 consists of 14 residues. CDR3 sequence: CASSSPGVRTEAFF. The CDR3 DNA reads as TGTGCCAGCAGTTCCCCGGGGGTTCGAACTGAAGCTTTCTTT.

The sample holds a few counts of this clonotype. V is TRBV5-1 and J is TRBJ1-1; a weak D match, TRBD1 (6 bases). Trimming shortened V by 4 bases and J by 1 base, and 11 bases separated the two germline ends. Germline V gene sequence: CDR1 SGHRS, CDR2 YFSETQ. The CDR3 is made up of 14 amino acids. CDR3 region: CASSDPGQNTEAFF. CDR3 coding DNA: TGCGCCAGCAGCGATCCGGGACAGAACACTGAAGCTTTCTTT.

This clonotype was seen ten or more times. This chain joins TRBV28 and TRBJ1-5; D is ambiguous. CDR1 and CDR2 from the germline V gene are MDHEN and SYDVKM. The CDR3 contains 15 residues. The V and J ends lost 7 bases and 6 bases respectively, with 19 bases between them. The CDR3, as DNA: TGTGCCAGCAAAAATCGGGTCGGAGGATTTCAGCCCCAGCATTTT. This encodes CASKNRVGGFQPQHF.

This chain uses TRBV19 with TRBJ1-1; D is perhaps TRBD1 (5 bases). The CDR3 contains 15 residues. CDR1 and CDR2 from the germline V gene are LNHDA and SQIVND (reference sequence). Trimming removed 1 base at V and 4 bases at J, with 13 bases between. For the CDR3, the DNA is TGTGCCAGTAGTATAGGAGACGGGGGAGTCACTGAAGCTTTCTTT. It codes for CASSIGDGGVTEAFF. The variable domain in full, with the rest retrieved from reference TRBV19 and TRBJ1-1, is DGGITQSPKYLFRKEGQNVTLSCEQNLNHDAMYWYRQDPGQGLRLIYYSQIVNDFQKGDIAEGYSVSREKKESFPLTVTSAQKNPTAFYLCASSIGDGGVTEAFFGQGTRLTVV.

About this clonotype itself: This may arise from a read error, as a much more abundant clone is one base away. The chain uses TRBV5-8 and TRBJ2-7; D is ambiguous. This CDR3 contains 13 residues. The V gene's germline CDR1 is SGHTS and CDR2 YDEGEE. The CDR3 here is CASSQTPSYEQHF. The DNA of the CDR3 is TGTGCCAGCAGCCAGACACCGAGCTACGAGCAGCACTTC.

This clonotype was seen many times. The chain links TRBV7-2 to TRBJ2-7; D perhaps matches TRBD2 (6 bases). Between the trimmed V and J ends, which lost 6 bases and 1 base, there was a span of 16 bases. The CDR3 contains 15 residues. The germline V gene encodes CDR1 SGHTA and CDR2 FQGNSA. CDR3 residues: CASSRSGRGSYEQYF. The CDR3 DNA reads as TGTGCCAGCAGTCGTTCGGGACGGGGGTCCTACGAGCAGTACTTC.

In this sample, this clonotype turned up many times. The CDR3 spells CASSLADRMYQETQYF. The CDR3 DNA is TGTGCCAGCAGTTTAGCGGACAGAATGTACCAAGAGACCCAGTACTTC. This sequence joins TRBV28 and TRBJ2-5, with D perhaps TRBD1 (6 bases). CDR1 MDHEN and CDR2 SYDVKM come from the germline V gene. Trimming shortened V by 2 bases and J by 0 bases, and 13 bases separated the two germline ends. The CDR3 runs to 16 residues.

This chain links TRBV12-3 or TRBV12-4 with TRBJ2-2; D not certain. The CDR3 runs to 16 residues. V dropped 5 bases and J dropped 1 base, with 14 bases sitting between them. This chain's CDR3 is CASSHPLWRNTGELFF. CDR3 nucleotides: TGTGCCAGCAGTCACCCCCTTTGGAGGAACACCGGGGAGCTGTTTTTT.

As DNA, the CDR3 is TGCAGCGTAGGAGGGGGTATTGCTACCACCCTTTTTACGCAGTATTTT. Its protein is CSVGGGIATTLFTQYF. The genes are TRBV29-1 and TRBJ2-3, with D possibly called TRBD1 or TRBD2 (6 bases each). Germline V gene data show CDR1 as SQVTM and CDR2 as ANQGSEA. The V end was cut by 6 bases, the J end by 8 bases, with 27 bases between. This CDR3 is 16 amino acids long.

J is TRBJ2-7 and V is TRBV5-1; 11 bases are shared with TRBD2. J gave up 2 bases and V 3 bases, and 7 bases lay outside the gene matches. Per germline, CDR1 SGHRS and CDR2 YFSETQ. This CDR3 contains 16 residues. Here the CDR3 reads CASSSGGTSGTYEQYF. The CDR3 DNA follows: TGCGCCAGCAGCTCAGGGGGGACTAGCGGTACCTACGAGCAGTACTTC.

Only a few counts were recorded for this clonotype. The chain has TRBV3-1 and TRBJ2-7; TRBD2 matches at 7 bases. CDR1 and CDR2 (germline): LGHDT, YNNKEL (reference sequence). Germline trimming cut 1 base from V and 0 bases from J; bases unmatched to any gene: 3. The CDR3 covers 15 residues. CDR3 in amino acids: CASSQVTSDSYEQYF. Written as DNA, the CDR3 is TGTGCCAGCAGCCAAGTAACTAGCGACTCCTACGAGCAGTACTTC.

This clonotype was seen only a few times. The chain couples TRBV7-9 to TRBJ2-7; D is unclear. This CDR3 is 12 amino acids long. CDR1 and CDR2 (germline): SEHNR, FQNEAQ (reference sequence). Trimming removed 8 bases from V and 1 base from J, with 9 bases in between. The CDR3 DNA reads TGTGCCAGCCGACATCAATCCTACGAGCAGTACTTC. Its translation is CASRHQSYEQYF.